The present T cell receptor beta chain was sequenced within a study of cytomegalovirus exposure and HLA in healthy donors. With regard to this clone: Antigen specificity is unknown.

Study conclusions and caveats: Reports indicate that TCR beta sequences accurately predicted the HLA-A and HLA-B alleles of most subjects. In vitro, a few CMV-associated chains proved specific for CMV antigens. A later analysis reportedly found that, within productive TCRs, an Asian-associated ancestry cluster had fewer N-insertions than the mean observed across the roughly 730 donors.

Primers for the PCR totalled 60 Vbeta and 13 Jbeta. Only in-frame clones appear in the TCRdb table, and some are missing; sequencing was by immunoSEQ multiplex PCR. This sample has about 110,000 clones, with approximately 69% found just once. The receptor's source is a woman between 40 and 55 years old in good health and CMV-seropositive. Sample: PBMCs.

The CDR3 region has the DNA TGTGCCAGCAGTTCACAGGGTGGTGGCTACACCTTC. Its translation: CASSSQGGGYTF. The V gene is TRBV2, the J gene TRBJ1-2, with a tentative D call TRBD1 (6 bases). V lost 5 bases and J 7 bases, leaving 11 bases between the germline ends. Germline CDR1 SNHLY, CDR2 FYNNEI. The CDR3 runs 12 residues.